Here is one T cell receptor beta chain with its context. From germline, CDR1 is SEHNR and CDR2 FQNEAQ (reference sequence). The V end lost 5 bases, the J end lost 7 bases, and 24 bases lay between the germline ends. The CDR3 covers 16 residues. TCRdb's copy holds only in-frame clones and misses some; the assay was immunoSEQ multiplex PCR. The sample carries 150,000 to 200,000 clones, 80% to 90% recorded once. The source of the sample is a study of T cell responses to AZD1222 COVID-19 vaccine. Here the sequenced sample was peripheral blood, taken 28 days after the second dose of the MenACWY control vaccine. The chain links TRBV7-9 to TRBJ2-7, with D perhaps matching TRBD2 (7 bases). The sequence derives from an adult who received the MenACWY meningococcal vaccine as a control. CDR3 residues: CASSGRERQEAKEQYF. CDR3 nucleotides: TGTGCCAGCAGCGGGCGGGAGCGACAGGAGGCGAAAGAGCAGTACTTC.